This entry lists 24 T cell receptor beta chains sequenced from one sample in a study of cytomegalovirus exposure and HLA in healthy donors. Only in-frame clones appear in the TCRdb table, and some are missing; sequencing was by immunoSEQ multiplex PCR. Of about 360,000 clones in the sample, roughly 85% were seen once. Sequencing input: PBMCs. Source of these receptors: a woman aged 18-29 years in good health and CMV-seronegative.

This chain connects TRBV15 to TRBJ2-2; the D is unclear. The germline CDR1 and CDR2 sequences are LNHNV and YYDKDF (reference sequence). CDR3 length equals 12 residues. The germline V and J ends were trimmed by 7 bases and 0 bases, with 3 bases remaining between them. The CDR3 DNA reads TGTGCCACCACCGCGAACACCGGGGAGCTGTTTTTT. Its protein is CATTANTGELFF.

V and J are TRBV15 and TRBJ1-2; no firm D call. Trimming cost V 0 bases and J 6 bases, with 8 bases left between them. CDR1 is LNHNV and CDR2 is YYDKDF in the germline V gene (reference sequence). The CDR3 has 13 amino acids. The CDR3 DNA reads as TGTGCCACCAGCAGAGATTTGAGAGATGGCTACACCTTC. It is translated as CATSRDLRDGYTF. The entire variable domain, with the rest obtained from reference TRBV15 and TRBJ1-2, is as follows: DAMVIQNPRYQVTQFGKPVTLSCSQTLNHNVMYWYQQKSSQAPKLLFHYYDKDFNNEADTPDNFQSRRPNTSFCFLDIRSPGLGDTAMYLCATSRDLRDGYTFGSGTRLTVV.

The chain combines TRBV19 with TRBJ2-3; D not resolved. This CDR3 has 13 amino acids. Germline V gene data show CDR1 as LNHDA and CDR2 as SQIVND (reference sequence). V was shortened by 3 bases and J by 4 bases, with 8 bases between the two germline ends. CDR3 protein: CASSIPQADTQYF. The CDR3 region has the DNA TGTGCCAGTAGTATCCCCCAGGCAGATACGCAGTATTTT.

The gene calls are TRBV27 and TRBJ2-2; 7 nucleotides line up with TRBD2. CDR3 length: 15 amino acids. Trimming at V came to 5 bases and at J to 4 bases, leaving 7 bases not matched to a gene. Germline V gives CDR1 MNHEY, CDR2 SMNVEV (reference sequence). CDR3 residues: CASSQREVGTGELFF. CDR3 nucleotide sequence: TGTGCCAGCAGTCAACGGGAGGTCGGCACCGGGGAGCTGTTTTTT.

The chain is built from TRBV10-1 and TRBJ2-3; unclear D gene. The CDR3 runs to 16 residues. The germline gives CDR1 WNHNN, CDR2 SYGVQD (reference sequence). V lost 8 bases to trimming and J lost 0 bases, with 18 bases between them. CDR3 sequence (DNA): TGCGCCAGCTCACGGCAGGCCCAAGCTAGCACAGATACGCAGTATTTT. It yields the protein CASSRQAQASTDTQYF.

This clone was detected only once. The rearrangement links TRBV6-1 to TRBJ2-2; D is uncertain. Germline V gene data show CDR1 as MNHNS and CDR2 as SASEGT. V was trimmed by 8 bases and J by 4 bases, leaving 8 bases between them. The CDR3 spans 12 residues. CDR3 protein: CASLTFTGELFF. The CDR3 nucleotides are TGTGCCAGCCTTACTTTCACCGGGGAGCTGTTTTTT.

The CDR3 DNA reads TGTGCCAGCAGTGAAAGGTCGGCAGGGGCTCAGCCCCAGCATTTT. Translated: CASSERSAGAQPQHF. This chain links TRBV6-1 with TRBJ1-5, with D possibly being TRBD1 (6 bases). The V and J ends lost 2 bases and 6 bases respectively, with 14 bases between them. The germline V gene encodes CDR1 MNHNS and CDR2 SASEGT. There are 15 residues in the CDR3.

This chain links TRBV11-2 with TRBJ1-2, with 8 bases lining up with TRBD1. CDR1 is SGHAT, CDR2 FQNNGV, per germline. Trimming at V came to 7 bases and at J to 5 bases, leaving 18 bases not matched to a gene. This CDR3 has 17 residues. CDR3 in DNA: TGTGCCAGCAACTACGAACTACCCAGGGGGCCTCCTTATGGCTACACCTTC. Translating it yields CASNYELPRGPPYGYTF.

The V gene is TRBV27, the J gene TRBJ2-7, with D tentatively TRBD2 (6 bases). The CDR3 contains 15 residues. V gave up 2 bases and J gave up 5 bases, with 16 bases separating them. Germline values: CDR1 MNHEY, CDR2 SMNVEV (reference sequence). CDR3 amino acids: CASSLEGGLYNEQYF. The CDR3, as DNA: TGTGCCAGCAGTTTAGAGGGAGGCCTCTACAACGAGCAGTACTTC.

The chain is built from TRBV5-1 and TRBJ2-2; a weak D match, TRBD1 (6 bases). The V end lost 3 bases, the J end lost 2 bases, and 14 bases lay between the germline ends. Per germline, CDR1 SGHRS and CDR2 YFSETQ. This CDR3 is built from 16 residues. CDR3 sequence: CASSSSTGFNTGELFF. CDR3 DNA sequence: TGCGCCAGCAGCTCAAGCACAGGGTTTAACACCGGGGAGCTGTTTTTT.

The J gene is TRBJ2-1, the V gene TRBV30, with TRBD2 identical over 8 bases. Germline assignment: CDR1 GTSNPN and CDR2 SVGIG (reference sequence). J gave up 3 bases and V 0 bases, and 4 bases lay outside the gene matches. This CDR3 is built from 15 residues. CDR3 protein: CAWSVAGAGYNEQFF. The DNA of the CDR3 is TGTGCCTGGAGTGTAGCGGGAGCAGGCTACAATGAGCAGTTCTTC.

This clone was detected once. The J gene is TRBJ1-4, the V gene TRBV28; D gene unclear. Between the trimmed V and J ends, which lost 2 bases and 3 bases, there was a span of 16 bases. The germline V gene encodes CDR1 MDHEN and CDR2 SYDVKM. The CDR3 has 17 residues. The CDR3 sequence is CASSLHGSPEANEKLFF. CDR3 bases: TGTGCCAGCAGTTTACACGGAAGCCCAGAGGCTAATGAAAAACTGTTTTTT. Variable domain in full (rest from reference TRBV28 and TRBJ1-4): DVKVTQSSRYLVKRTGEKVFLECVQDMDHENMFWYRQDPGLGLRLIYFSYDVKMKEKGDIPEGYSVSREKKERFSLILESASTNQTSMYLCASSLHGSPEANEKLFFGSGTQLSVL.

CDR3 sequence (DNA): TGTGCCAGCAGTTCGATAGCGGGACCGAACACCGGGGAGCTGTTTTTT. Its protein is CASSSIAGPNTGELFF. The gene calls are TRBV27 and TRBJ2-2, with 8 bases lining up with TRBD2. V trimming: 4 bases; J trimming: 0 bases; junction bases outside the gene matches: 4. Germline CDR1 and CDR2: MNHEY and SMNVEV (reference sequence). The CDR3 loop spans 16 amino acids.

The chain has TRBV4-2 and TRBJ1-4, with 8 bases fitting TRBD1. Unmatched junction bases numbered 8, after V lost 4 bases and J lost 4 bases. Germline V CDR1 and CDR2: LGHNA, YNFKEQ. The CDR3 loop spans 16 amino acids. The CDR3 coding sequence is TGTGCCAGCAGCCCCACCCCAGGGGGCCTTAATGAAAAACTGTTTTTT. Its protein product is CASSPTPGGLNEKLFF.

The chain combines TRBV6-5 with TRBJ2-3; tentative D call: TRBD1 (6 bases). Germline lookup yields CDR1 MNHEY and CDR2 SVGAGI. The germline V and J ends were trimmed by 6 bases and 6 bases, with 16 bases remaining between them. The CDR3 length is 14 residues. CDR3 sequence: CASRLQGNWDTQYF. The CDR3 nucleotides read TGTGCCAGCAGGCTTCAGGGGAACTGGGATACGCAGTATTTT.

The chain is built from TRBV7-6 and TRBJ1-4; 10 positions agree with TRBD1. Germline values: CDR1 SGHVS, CDR2 FNYEAQ. CDR3 size: 15 residues. With 5 bases clipped from V and 9 bases from J, the junction kept 9 bases outside the gene matches. CDR3 amino acids: CASSPPRDRGQKLFF. The CDR3 DNA follows: TGTGCCAGCAGCCCCCCCCGGGACAGGGGACAAAAACTGTTTTTT.

The V call is TRBV30, the J call TRBJ2-3; no definite D call. CDR3 length equals 13 residues. Trimming left V 8 bases short and J 0 bases short, with 12 bases between. Per germline, CDR1 GTSNPN and CDR2 SVGIG (reference sequence). CDR3 in amino acids: CARGAHSTDTQYF. The CDR3 DNA reads as TGTGCCCGCGGTGCCCATAGCACAGATACGCAGTATTTT.

V is TRBV15 and J is TRBJ2-5; a possible D gene is TRBD1 (5 bases). There are 15 residues in the CDR3. Trimming removed 1 base at V and 4 bases at J, with 13 bases between. Germline CDR1 reads LNHNV; CDR2 reads YYDKDF (reference sequence). The CDR3 DNA reads as TGTGCCACCAGCAGAGGGGGAACAGGTGGAGAGACCCAGTACTTC. Encoded protein: CATSRGGTGGETQYF.

The rearrangement uses TRBV5-1 and TRBJ1-2; 8 positions match TRBD1. V dropped 2 bases and J dropped 1; count of bases not matched to a gene: 1. Germline V CDR1 and CDR2: SGHRS, YFSETQ. The CDR3 runs 14 residues. The CDR3 DNA sequence: TGCGCCAGCAGCTTACAGGGGGATAACTATGGCTACACCTTC. Translation: CASSLQGDNYGYTF.

About this clone: Its ends do not fully match the called genes, so a read error is possible. The chain links TRBV2 to TRBJ1-4; the D is unclear. This CDR3 has 8 amino acids. CDR1 is SNHLY, CDR2 FYNNEI, per germline. The CDR3 DNA sequence: TGTGCCAGTCCTCGGGTCCATTTT. Translating it yields CASPRVHF.

The V and J genes are TRBV5-4 and TRBJ2-1; 9 bases agree with TRBD2. The CDR3 covers 16 residues. J gave up 6 bases and V 0 bases, and 7 bases lay outside the gene matches. The germline V gene has CDR1 SGHNT and CDR2 YYREEE (reference sequence). The DNA of the CDR3 is TGTGCCAGCAGCTTGGACAAACTAGCGGGCAGCAATGAGCAGTTCTTC. Translated: CASSLDKLAGSNEQFF.

V is TRBV27 and J is TRBJ2-5; 10 nucleotides line up with TRBD1. Germline V lookup: CDR1 MNHEY, CDR2 SMNVEV (reference sequence). V was pared by 6 bases and J by 2 bases, with 3 bases of the junction left unmatched. This CDR3 has 14 residues. CDR3 region: CASSLDRGQETQYF. The CDR3 bases are TGTGCCAGCAGCTTGGACAGGGGGCAAGAGACCCAGTACTTC.

This chain connects TRBV10-1 to TRBJ1-1; the D is unclear. V gave up 4 bases and J gave up 5 bases, with 14 bases separating them. Germline V CDR1 and CDR2: WNHNN, SYGVQD (reference sequence). This CDR3 region has 14 residues. The CDR3 region has the DNA TGCGCCAGCAGTGGGTCGAGGTCCGGGACTGAAGCTTTCTTT. Protein: CASSGSRSGTEAFF.

The genes are TRBV7-6 and TRBJ1-1; 7 nucleotides match TRBD1. The V gene's germline CDR1 is SGHVS and CDR2 FNYEAQ. The CDR3 runs 15 residues. V shed 0 bases and J 1 base; nucleotides not matched to a gene: 2. The CDR3 reads CASSLADRTNTEAFF. In DNA form, the CDR3 reads TGTGCCAGCAGCTTAGCGGACAGGACGAACACTGAAGCTTTCTTT. The full variable domain, its missing parts supplied by reference TRBV7-6 and TRBJ1-1, is GAGVSQSPRYKVTKRGQDVALRCDPISGHVSLYWYRQALGQGPEFLTYFNYEAQQDKSGLPNDRFSAERPEGSISTLTIQRTEQRDSAMYRCASSLADRTNTEAFFGQGTRLTVV.